The 10 T cell receptor beta chains below all came from one sample that was sequenced in a study of T cell clonality in common variable immunodeficiency. Measured with immunoSEQ multiplex PCR; TCRdb has only the in-frame clones, and not every one. This sample has approximately 56,000 clones, each found more than once. The sequenced sample consisted of peripheral blood mononuclear cells. The source of these receptors is a person aged 18-70 years in good health.

This clone was seen many times. The CDR3 spells CASSPGSFNEQFF. CDR3 DNA, as far as it was read: TGTGCCAGCTCACCAGGCTCATTCAATGAG. The chain uses TRBV18 and TRBJ2-1, with D unresolved. The read terminates 3 residues before the CDR3 end, so the remaining end is supplied by the germline J gene. The CDR3 runs 13 residues. Trimming removed 2 bases at V and 6 bases at J, with 8 bases between. Per the germline V gene, CDR1 is KGHSH and CDR2 is LQKENI.

This clone was seen many times. With the read ending 3 residues before the CDR3 end, the germline J gene is used to fill in that end. The chain recombines TRBV19 with TRBJ2-7; 11 nucleotides match TRBD2. The CDR3 sequence is 14 residues long. The germline V gene encodes CDR1 LNHDA and CDR2 SQIVND (reference sequence). Unmatched junction bases numbered 5, after V lost 5 bases and J lost 5 bases. The CDR3 bases that were read are TGTGCCAGTAGTTCCACTAGCGGGAGTGACGAG. This sequence encodes CASSSTSGSDE. The entire CDR3 protein reads CASSSTSGSDEQYF. Full variable domain (outside the CDR3, taken from reference TRBV19 and TRBJ2-7): DGGITQSPKYLFRKEGQNVTLSCEQNLNHDAMYWYRQDPGQGLRLIYYSQIVNDFQKGDIAEGYSVSREKKESFPLTVTSAQKNPTAFYLCASSSTSGSDEQYFGPGTRLTVT.

This clone was seen ten or more times. The sequenced fragment ends 3 residues before the CDR3 boundary, so the rest is inferred from the germline J gene. This sequence joins TRBV6-4 and TRBJ2-7, with D perhaps being TRBD1 or TRBD2 (6 bases each). Trimming shortened V by 0 bases and J by 6 bases, and 9 bases separated the two germline ends. Germline loops: CDR1 MRHNA, CDR2 SNTAGT. The CDR3 covers 13 residues. The CDR3 loop reads CASSDSGGGEQYF. The DNA read from the CDR3 is TGTGCCAGCAGTGACTCCGGAGGGGGCGAG.

This clone was seen ten or more times. The observed sequence ends 3 residues before the CDR3 terminus, with the missing tail filled in from the germline J gene. This rearrangement joins TRBV5-5 to TRBJ1-1, with D maybe TRBD1 (5 bases). V dropped 4 bases and J dropped 1 base, with 14 bases sitting between them. CDR3 length equals 15 residues. The germline gives CDR1 SGHKS, CDR2 YYEKEE (reference sequence). The CDR3 loop is CASSPEGIPNTEAFF. Partial CDR3 DNA: TGTGCCAGCAGCCCGGAGGGGATTCCGAACACTGAA.

The sample holds many counts of this clone. The sequenced CDR3 bases are TGTGCCAGCAGCTTGGCCCAACAGGCCCTCTATGGC. Its protein is CASSLAQQALYG. The CDR3 reads in full as CASSLAQQALYGYTF. The V call is TRBV5-6, the J call TRBJ1-2, with a possible D match to TRBD1 (5 bases). The CDR3 end falls 3 residues outside the read, so it is completed with the germline J gene. The CDR3 is 15 residues long. V shed 0 bases and J shed 4 bases, with 13 bases lying between them. CDR1 SGHDT and CDR2 YYEEEE come from the germline V gene.

Ten or more counts support this clone. The read comes to an end 3 residues before the CDR3 does, leaving the germline J gene to fill in the end. The chain couples TRBV20-1 to TRBJ2-1; 12 nucleotides agree with TRBD2. Germline lookup yields CDR1 DFQATT and CDR2 SNEGSKA (reference sequence). CDR3 size: 15 residues. Unmatched junction bases numbered 4, after V lost 7 bases and J lost 0 bases. The sequenced part of the CDR3 DNA is TGCAGTGGGACTAGCGGGGTGATCTCCTACAATGAG. Residues: CSGTSGVISYNE. The full CDR3 is CSGTSGVISYNEQFF.

CDR3: CASSELRQETQYF. Incomplete CDR3 DNA: TGTGCCAGCAGTGAGTTGAGGCAGGAGACG. V and J are TRBV2 and TRBJ2-3, with D hard to call. With the read ending 3 residues before the CDR3 end, the germline J gene is used to fill in that end. The CDR3 contains 13 residues. Looked up from germline, CDR1 is SNHLY and CDR2 is FYNNEI.

This clone was seen more than once but under ten times. CDR3 bases read: TGTGCCAGTAGTAGGGACAGGAGCTACAATCAGCCC. This codes for CASSRDRSYNQP. The full CDR3 protein is CASSRDRSYNQPQHF. V and J are TRBV19 and TRBJ1-5, with 8 positions matching TRBD1. The CDR3 end is not reached by the read, which stops 3 residues before it; the germline J gene fills it in. V lost 4 bases to trimming and J lost 3 bases; unmatched junction nucleotides: 5. The CDR3 is 15 residues long. Germline assignment: CDR1 LNHDA and CDR2 SQIVND (reference sequence). Full variable domain (rest looked up from reference TRBV19 and TRBJ1-5): DGGITQSPKYLFRKEGQNVTLSCEQNLNHDAMYWYRQDPGQGLRLIYYSQIVNDFQKGDIAEGYSVSREKKESFPLTVTSAQKNPTAFYLCASSRDRSYNQPQHFGDGTRLSIL.

The sample holds a few counts of this clone. The read is 3 residues too short to cover the CDR3 end, so that end is filled in from the germline J gene. J is TRBJ2-5 and V is TRBV5-1; 10 bases fit TRBD2. V shed 5 bases and J 2 bases; nucleotides not matched to a gene: 9. The CDR3 consists of 16 residues. Germline CDR1 reads SGHRS; CDR2 reads YFSETQ. CDR3 amino acids: CASSSFSGGGQETQYF. CDR3 DNA, as far as it was read: TGCGCCAGCAGTTCTTTCAGCGGGGGGGGACAAGAGACC.

Concerning this clone itself: The read terminates 3 residues before the CDR3 end, so the remaining end is supplied by the germline J gene. The genes are TRBV20-1 and TRBJ1-5; 7 nucleotides line up with TRBD1. The CDR3 is 16 amino acids. The junction had 11 bases not matched to a gene; V was cut back by 1 base and J by 5 bases. CDR1 is DFQATT and CDR2 is SNEGSKA in the germline V gene (reference sequence). CDR3 residues: CSARVQQGITHQPQHF. The sequenced part of the CDR3 DNA is TGCAGTGCTAGAGTCCAACAGGGGATTACGCATCAGCCC.